The clone carrying this T cell receptor (beta chain) has only a few counts. This CDR3 spans 14 amino acids. Germline-derived CDR1 and CDR2 are SGHTA and FQGNSA. V was pared by 5 bases and J by 2 bases, with 4 bases of the junction left unmatched. The data are from a study of T-cell reconstitution after alpha-beta-depleted transplantation in children. Unique molecular identifiers were used to barcode this TCRbeta library. TCRdb processed the PCR reads anew with MiXCR; each CDR3 protein has one entry. The sample lists hundreds of thousands of distinct CDR3 sequences; around 18% were seen once. This TCR derives from a human donor who donated a stem cell graft to a child with acute lymphoblastic leukemia. The specimen comprised PBMCs from the stem cell graft donor, sampled from the stem cell graft. V is TRBV7-2 and J is TRBJ2-7, with 9 bases lining up with TRBD1. CDR3 DNA: TGTGCCAGCAGCGGGGGACAGGGAACCTACGAGCAGTACTTC. Amino acid sequence: CASSGGQGTYEQYF.